The 13 T cell receptor beta chains reported below all come from one sample, sequenced in a study of cytomegalovirus exposure and HLA in healthy donors. Primers: 60 Vbeta forward and 13 Jbeta reverse. Data came from immunoSEQ multiplex PCR; TCRdb stores just in-frame clones and leaves some out. The sample totals roughly 190,000 clones; its top ten clones hold 6.5%. Sequenced input: PBMCs. These receptor sequences come from a man aged 30 to 39 in good health and CMV-seronegative.

V is TRBV19 and J is TRBJ2-1, with 9 bases fitting TRBD1. With 9 bases clipped from V and 7 bases from J, the junction kept 16 bases outside the gene matches. This CDR3 spans 16 amino acids. Germline V gene lookup returns CDR1 LNHDA and CDR2 SQIVND (reference sequence). The CDR3 spells CASRSLGQGLSNEQFF. The CDR3 bases are TGTGCCAGCCGGTCCCTGGGACAGGGTTTGTCAAATGAGCAGTTCTTC.

The chain combines TRBV30 with TRBJ2-2; D is perhaps TRBD1 (5 bases). Germline V gene data show CDR1 as GTSNPN and CDR2 as SVGIG (reference sequence). The length of the CDR3 is 14 residues. Trimming pared 5 bases from V and 1 base from J, leaving 11 bases between. CDR3 sequence: CAWDRTRNTGELFF. The CDR3 DNA is TGTGCCTGGGATCGGACAAGGAACACCGGGGAGCTGTTTTTT.

The V gene is TRBV15, the J gene TRBJ2-7; TRBD2 matches 7 bases. Germline loops: CDR1 LNHNV, CDR2 YYDKDF (reference sequence). There are 14 residues in the CDR3. V was pared by 5 bases and J by 2 bases, with 6 bases of the junction left unmatched. Written as DNA, the CDR3 is TGTGCCACCAGCCCGGGACTACCACCCTACGAGCAGTACTTC. Protein: CATSPGLPPYEQYF. The variable domain in full, completed from reference TRBV15 and TRBJ2-7, reads DAMVIQNPRYQVTQFGKPVTLSCSQTLNHNVMYWYQQKSSQAPKLLFHYYDKDFNNEADTPDNFQSRRPNTSFCFLDIRSPGLGDTAMYLCATSPGLPPYEQYFGPGTRLTVT.

The CDR3 protein is CASSLGTVYGYTF. The DNA for the CDR3 is TGTGCCAGCAGCTTGGGGACAGTCTATGGCTACACCTTC. This sequence joins TRBV5-4 and TRBJ1-2, with TRBD1 as a possible D gene (6 bases). V was trimmed by 0 bases and J by 4 bases, leaving 7 bases between them. The CDR3 sequence is 13 residues long. CDR1 and CDR2 from the germline V gene are SGHNT and YYREEE (reference sequence).

This chain joins TRBV30 and TRBJ2-1; 9 nucleotides line up with TRBD2. CDR1 GTSNPN and CDR2 SVGIG come from the germline V gene (reference sequence). The CDR3 totals 15 residues. J was trimmed by 3 bases and V by 4 bases; bases with no gene match: 7. Here the CDR3 reads CAWTTAGGGYNEQFF. CDR3 nucleotides: TGTGCCTGGACAACGGCGGGAGGGGGCTACAATGAGCAGTTCTTC.

CDR3 DNA sequence: TGTGCCAGTAGTTCGGCAGGGGGCGCGGAAGCCCCTTTGGCTTTCTTT. Protein sequence: CASSSAGGAEAPLAFF. V and J are TRBV19 and TRBJ1-1; 8 bases match TRBD1. This CDR3 comprises 16 residues. With 5 bases clipped from V and 11 bases from J, the junction kept 19 bases outside the gene matches. Germline lookup yields CDR1 LNHDA and CDR2 SQIVND (reference sequence).

The chain uses TRBV2 and TRBJ1-4; TRBD1 agrees at 7 bases. CDR1 SNHLY and CDR2 FYNNEI come from the germline V gene. CDR3 length: 15 residues. V lost 4 bases and J lost 8; bases outside the gene matches: 10. The CDR3, as DNA: TGTGCCAGCAGTGGTCGAACAGGGGAATCCGAAAAACTGTTTTTT. Amino acids: CASSGRTGESEKLFF.

The chain couples TRBV11-2 to TRBJ2-7; tentative D call: TRBD1 (5 bases). V dropped 2 bases and J dropped 0 bases, with 11 bases sitting between them. CDR3 size: 15 residues. Germline CDR1 is SGHAT and CDR2 is FQNNGV. The CDR3 reads CASSLLGPPSYEQYF. The CDR3 DNA is TGTGCCAGCAGCTTATTGGGGCCCCCCTCCTACGAGCAGTACTTC.

The chain joins TRBV7-9 to TRBJ1-1; maybe TRBD1 (6 bases). Germline V CDR1 and CDR2: SEHNR, FQNEAQ (reference sequence). This CDR3 is built from 13 residues. V lost 5 bases and J lost 6, with 13 bases in between. The CDR3 coding sequence is TGTGCCAGCAGCAAGGGGGGGGTTTCTGAAGCTTTCTTT. It is translated as CASSKGGVSEAFF.

The chain has TRBV7-8 and TRBJ2-1, with TRBD2 identical over 11 bases. CDR3 size: 16 residues. The V gene end was trimmed by 3 bases and the J gene end by 2 bases; junction bases not matched to a gene: 3. Looked up from germline, CDR1 is SGHVS and CDR2 is FQNEAQ. The CDR3 sequence: CASSFPTSGAYNEQFF. Written as DNA, the CDR3 is TGTGCCAGCAGCTTCCCGACTAGCGGGGCCTACAATGAGCAGTTCTTC.

The chain employs TRBV6-5 and TRBJ1-4; D not resolved. Germline CDR1 MNHEY, CDR2 SVGAGI. V lost 4 bases, J lost 6 bases, and 9 bases lay in between. The CDR3 totals 13 residues. The CDR3 nucleotides read TGTGCCAGCAGTTCCTATTCGTATGAAAAACTGTTTTTT. Its protein is CASSSYSYEKLFF.

The chain joins TRBV19 to TRBJ2-5; 7 bases line up with TRBD1. V lost 4 bases to trimming and J lost 5 bases; unmatched junction nucleotides: 13. The germline gives CDR1 LNHDA, CDR2 SQIVND (reference sequence). The CDR3 runs to 16 residues. CDR3 region: CASSTTQGWPSETQYF. The CDR3 DNA reads as TGTGCCAGTAGTACCACACAGGGGTGGCCAAGCGAGACCCAGTACTTC.

V gene TRBV7-3 combines with J gene TRBJ2-1, with 10 nucleotides matching TRBD1. Trimming at V came to 1 base and at J to 4 bases, leaving 7 bases not matched to a gene. There are 17 residues in the CDR3. Germline-derived CDR1 and CDR2 are SGHTA and FQGTGA. CDR3 amino acids: CASSLRPPGQGYNEQFF. The CDR3 region has the DNA TGTGCCAGCAGCTTAAGGCCCCCGGGACAGGGGTACAATGAGCAGTTCTTC.